A single sample is the source of the 27 T cell receptor beta chains below, sequenced in a study of PD-L1 blockade in urothelial cancer. The data were produced by immunoSEQ multiplex PCR, yet TCRdb's version contains in-frame clones alone and is incomplete. The sample includes about 52,000 clones, around 82% of them seen just once. The material was PBMCs, obtained around atezolizumab (anti-PD-L1) treatment. Source of these receptors: a man in his forties with urothelial cancer.

CDR3 in amino acids: CASSDPGQGTDTQYF. The CDR3 region has the DNA TGTGCCAGCAGCGACCCGGGACAGGGTACAGATACGCAGTATTTT. The chain combines TRBV11-2 with TRBJ2-3, with 9 nucleotides matching TRBD1. Germline V CDR1 and CDR2: SGHAT, FQNNGV. This CDR3 has 15 residues. After removal of 5 bases from V and 3 bases from J, the junction contained 6 bases not matched to a gene.

The chain uses TRBV23-1 and TRBJ2-1; D may be TRBD2 (5 bases). TRBV23-1 carries the ORF label, with uncertain function. Trimming took off 6 bases at V and 3 bases at J, with 15 bases between the two ends. The length of the CDR3 is 15 residues. CDR3 region: CASRPRGFLYNEQFF. The DNA for the CDR3 is TGCGCCAGCAGGCCCCGGGGTTTTCTCTACAATGAGCAGTTCTTC.

J is TRBJ2-3 and V is TRBV6-6; D unclear. V was shortened by 8 bases and J by 5 bases, with 11 bases between the two germline ends. The length of the CDR3 is 12 residues. The germline gives CDR1 MNHNY, CDR2 SVGAGI (reference sequence). The CDR3, as DNA: TGTGCCAGCGGTCCGGTGGTAGATACGCAGTATTTT. Amino acid sequence: CASGPVVDTQYF.

The J gene is TRBJ2-1, the V gene TRBV5-1; tentative D call: TRBD2 (5 bases). The CDR3 is 13 amino acids. V lost 4 bases and J 6 bases, leaving 11 bases between the germline ends. Per germline, CDR1 SGHRS and CDR2 YFSETQ. CDR3 amino acids: CASSPVASNEQFF. The CDR3 nucleotides are TGCGCCAGCAGCCCCGTAGCGTCCAATGAGCAGTTCTTC.

In regard to this clone: The same CDR3 is also encoded by other DNA sequences in this sample. The rearrangement links TRBV10-3 to TRBJ2-5; 9 bases match TRBD2. Trimming at V came to 2 bases and at J to 3 bases, leaving 10 bases not matched to a gene. Germline values: CDR1 ENHRY, CDR2 SYGVKD. The CDR3 covers 17 residues. CDR3 DNA: TGTGCCATCAGTGAGACTATAGCGGGAGTCAACAAAGAGACCCAGTACTTC. This codes for CAISETIAGVNKETQYF.

The rearrangement joins TRBV7-9 to TRBJ2-2, with TRBD1 matching 9 bases. CDR3 length: 15 residues. Germline V gene sequence: CDR1 SEHNR, CDR2 FQNEAQ (reference sequence). With V trimmed by 5 bases and J by 9 bases, 10 bases remained unmatched. The CDR3 sequence: CASSRSGTGNRELFF. The CDR3 coding sequence is TGTGCCAGCAGCCGATCCGGGACAGGGAATAGGGAGCTGTTTTTT.

Concerning this clone: A read error may account for a junction end that differs from germline. This sequence joins TRBV11-2 and TRBJ2-3, with TRBD1 identical over 12 bases. The germline V gene encodes CDR1 SGHAT and CDR2 FQNNGV. The CDR3 contains 18 residues. The CDR3 loop is CASSSGLGTGGTGDRQYF. In DNA, the CDR3 is TGTGCCAGCAGCTCTGGCCTCGGGACAGGGGGCACTGGCGATAGGCAGTATTTT. Full variable domain (remainder filled in from reference TRBV11-2 and TRBJ2-3): EAGVAQSPRYKIIEKRQSVAFWCNPISGHATLYWYQQILGQGPKLLIQFQNNGVVDDSQLPKDRFSAERLKGVDSTLKIQPAKLEDSAVYLCASSSGLGTGGTGDRQYFGPGTRLTVL.

The V call is TRBV5-5, the J call TRBJ2-5; D is perhaps TRBD1 (6 bases). In germline, CDR1 is SGHKS, CDR2 YYEKEE (reference sequence). Trimming stripped 0 bases from V and 1 base from J, with 13 bases between. The CDR3 consists of 16 residues. CDR3 sequence: CASSLGGHLIQETQYF. The CDR3 region has the DNA TGTGCCAGCAGCTTGGGGGGGCACCTCATCCAAGAGACCCAGTACTTC.

V usage is TRBV6-5 and J usage is TRBJ2-7; D is unresolved. The CDR3 runs to 14 residues. V lost 6 bases and J 0 bases, leaving 12 bases between the germline ends. Germline V CDR1 and CDR2: MNHEY, SVGAGI. CDR3 protein: CASSWSGSSYEQYF. DNA of the CDR3: TGTGCCAGCAGCTGGTCAGGAAGCTCCTACGAGCAGTACTTC.

The rearrangement links TRBV7-3 to TRBJ2-5, with 7 bases that match TRBD2. This CDR3 comprises 15 residues. Germline loops: CDR1 SGHTA, CDR2 FQGTGA. Germline trimming cut 1 base from V and 4 bases from J; bases unmatched to any gene: 6. This CDR3 reads CASSLNAGARETQYF. The CDR3 region has the DNA TGTGCCAGCAGCTTAAATGCGGGAGCACGAGAGACCCAGTACTTC. The full variable domain, rest sourced from reference TRBV7-3 and TRBJ2-5, is GAGVSQTPSNKVTEKGKYVELRCDPISGHTALYWYRQSLGQGPEFLIYFQGTGAADDSGLPNDRFFAVRPEGSVSTLKIQRTERGDSAVYLCASSLNAGARETQYFGPGTRLLVL.

V gene TRBV11-2 combines with J gene TRBJ2-7; 10 positions match TRBD1. The germline V gene has CDR1 SGHAT and CDR2 FQNNGV. The trim removed 0 bases at V and 7 bases at J, leaving 18 bases unmatched. The CDR3 is 19 residues long. The DNA for the CDR3 is TGTGCCAGCAGCTTAGAGGGGAGACAGGGGGCGCGTTTATTCGTAGAGCAGTACTTC. Its protein product is CASSLEGRQGARLFVEQYF. The full variable domain, completed using reference TRBV11-2 and TRBJ2-7, is EAGVAQSPRYKIIEKRQSVAFWCNPISGHATLYWYQQILGQGPKLLIQFQNNGVVDDSQLPKDRFSAERLKGVDSTLKIQPAKLEDSAVYLCASSLEGRQGARLFVEQYFGPGTRLTVT.

The chain combines TRBV27 with TRBJ2-3, with D uncertain. Germline lookup yields CDR1 MNHEY and CDR2 SMNVEV (reference sequence). The CDR3 is 12 residues long. The CDR3 DNA sequence: TGTGTGACACGCGTAGGCACAGATACGCAGTATTTT. The encoded protein is CVTRVGTDTQYF.

The chain links TRBV18 to TRBJ1-2; D not resolved. The CDR3 contains 13 residues. V was clipped by 6 bases and J by 5 bases, with 13 bases between them. Per the germline V gene, CDR1 is KGHSH and CDR2 is LQKENI. DNA for the CDR3: TGTGCCAGCTCCGAGTCCCCGCGGTATGGCTACACCTTC. It codes for CASSESPRYGYTF.

This clone was seen only once. J is TRBJ2-1 and V is TRBV5-5; 8 bases match TRBD2. Looked up from germline, CDR1 is SGHKS and CDR2 is YYEKEE (reference sequence). This CDR3 spans 15 amino acids. The V segment lost 0 bases and the J segment 7 bases; nucleotides outside the gene matches: 6. The CDR3 DNA reads as TGTGCCAGCAGCTTGGTAGCGGGAAGGGAAAATGAGCAGTTCTTC. This gives the protein CASSLVAGRENEQFF.

The chain combines TRBV4-3 with TRBJ2-5, with a possible D match to TRBD2 (6 bases). The germline CDR1 and CDR2 sequences are LGHNA and YSLEER. The CDR3 sequence is 14 residues long. The germline V and J ends were trimmed by 1 base and 5 bases, with 11 bases remaining between them. The CDR3 DNA follows: TGCGCCAGCAGCCAAGTATTTGGGGGGGAGACCCAGTACTTC. Translating it yields CASSQVFGGETQYF.

This clone was seen only once. The genes are TRBV4-1 and TRBJ1-5; 7 nucleotides agree with TRBD1. CDR1 and CDR2 (germline): MGHRA, YSYEKL. The ends lost 1 base at V and 7 bases at J; junction bases unmatched: 10. This CDR3 contains 16 residues. The CDR3 DNA reads as TGCGCCAGCAGCCAAGTCACGACAGGGATGGGGCAGCCCCAGCATTTT. Translated, it gives CASSQVTTGMGQPQHF.

The V call is TRBV20-1, the J call TRBJ2-1; D is unclear. Between the trimmed V and J ends, which lost 4 bases and 9 bases, there was a span of 4 bases. Germline V CDR1 and CDR2: DFQATT, SNEGSKA (reference sequence). This CDR3 region has 9 residues. CDR3 coding DNA: TGCAGTGCTAACACTGAGCAGTTCTTC. Translation: CSANTEQFF.

This chain uses TRBV10-3 with TRBJ2-2, with 11 bases aligning to TRBD1. Looked up from germline, CDR1 is ENHRY and CDR2 is SYGVKD. This CDR3 has 17 residues. Trimming took 8 bases from V and 4 from J; bases not matched to a gene: 12. The CDR3 is CAISEMWTGGSTGELFF. Written as DNA, the CDR3 is TGTGCCATCTCAGAAATGTGGACAGGGGGCAGCACCGGGGAGCTGTTTTTT.

The rearrangement links TRBV28 to TRBJ2-7, with 14 bases lining up with TRBD2. With 4 bases clipped from V and 7 bases from J, the junction kept 6 bases outside the gene matches. This CDR3 is 15 amino acids long. Germline lookup yields CDR1 MDHEN and CDR2 SYDVKM. The CDR3 DNA sequence: TGTGCCAGCAGTTCTGGGACTAGCGGGAGTAGGGAGCAGTACTTC. Translation: CASSSGTSGSREQYF.

The chain links TRBV5-4 to TRBJ1-1; no clear D. The V and J ends lost 4 bases and 1 base respectively, with 14 bases between them. This CDR3 region has 15 residues. From germline, CDR1 is SGHNT and CDR2 YYREEE (reference sequence). The chain's CDR3 is CASSPGREGNTEAFF. CDR3 sequence (DNA): TGTGCCAGCAGCCCCGGACGGGAGGGGAACACTGAAGCTTTCTTT.

This sequence joins TRBV9 and TRBJ2-5; 7 positions match TRBD2. Germline lookup yields CDR1 SGDLS and CDR2 YYNGEE. The CDR3 runs to 15 residues. V gave up 7 bases and J gave up 1 base; unmatched junction bases: 10. The CDR3 sequence is CASGPSGIPQETQYF. In DNA, the CDR3 is TGTGCCAGCGGCCCCAGCGGGATACCCCAAGAGACCCAGTACTTC.

This clone was seen a single time. The chain joins TRBV7-8 to TRBJ1-2, with D perhaps TRBD1 (6 bases). This CDR3 has 15 residues. From germline, CDR1 is SGHVS and CDR2 FQNEAQ. Trimming took 2 bases from V and 0 from J, leaving 10 bases between them. The CDR3 bases are TGTGCCAGCAGCTTAAACAGGGATGCTAACTATGGCTACACCTTC. It specifies CASSLNRDANYGYTF.

The chain combines TRBV5-4 with TRBJ2-7; 9 nucleotides align to TRBD2. The germline gives CDR1 SGHNT, CDR2 YYREEE (reference sequence). J gave up 7 bases and V 3 bases, and 14 bases lay outside the gene matches. CDR3 length: 16 residues. CDR3 residues: CASSSRMAGGLGEQYF. The CDR3 DNA reads as TGTGCCAGCAGCTCCCGGATGGCGGGAGGGCTGGGGGAGCAGTACTTC.

V gene TRBV5-1 combines with J gene TRBJ2-2; no reliable D call. V lost 4 bases and J 2 bases, leaving 3 bases between the germline ends. This CDR3 region has 12 residues. Germline CDR1 and CDR2: SGHRS and YFSETQ. The CDR3 nucleotides are TGCGCCAGCAGCCAAAACACCGGGGAGCTGTTTTTT. Protein: CASSQNTGELFF.

The chain uses TRBV6-6 and TRBJ1-2, with 9 bases identical to TRBD1. CDR1 MNHNY and CDR2 SVGAGI come from the germline V gene (reference sequence). The J segment lost 4 bases and the V segment lost 6 bases, leaving 6 bases of the junction unmatched. The CDR3 is 14 amino acids. The CDR3 region is CASRSRDRAYGYTF. For the CDR3, the DNA is TGTGCCAGCAGATCCCGGGACAGGGCCTATGGCTACACCTTC.

This chain connects TRBV7-9 to TRBJ2-1, with 11 nucleotides matching TRBD2. The CDR3 totals 14 residues. Germline trimming cut 3 bases from V and 9 bases from J; bases unmatched to any gene: 4. Germline CDR1 SEHNR, CDR2 FQNEAQ (reference sequence). The CDR3 sequence: CASSFSGRAVEQFF. The CDR3 coding sequence is TGTGCCAGCAGCTTTAGCGGGAGGGCTGTTGAGCAGTTCTTC.

This clone was seen a handful of times. The rearrangement uses TRBV5-1 and TRBJ2-1, with D uncertain. The V end was cut by 0 bases, the J end by 10 bases, with 5 bases between. Germline values: CDR1 SGHRS, CDR2 YFSETQ. The CDR3 loop spans 11 amino acids. CDR3 loop: CASSLVEEQFF. The CDR3 bases are TGCGCCAGCAGCTTGGTAGAGGAGCAGTTCTTC.